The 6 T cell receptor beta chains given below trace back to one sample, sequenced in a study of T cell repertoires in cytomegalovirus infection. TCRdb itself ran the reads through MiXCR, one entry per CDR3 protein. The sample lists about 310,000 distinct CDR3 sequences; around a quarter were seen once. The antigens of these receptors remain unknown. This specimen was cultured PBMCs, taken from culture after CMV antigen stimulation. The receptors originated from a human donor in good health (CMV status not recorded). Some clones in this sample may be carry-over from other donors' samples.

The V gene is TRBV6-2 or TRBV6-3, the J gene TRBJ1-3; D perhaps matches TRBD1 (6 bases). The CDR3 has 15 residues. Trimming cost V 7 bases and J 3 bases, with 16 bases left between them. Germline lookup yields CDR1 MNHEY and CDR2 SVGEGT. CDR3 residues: CASIRTQGSGNTIYF. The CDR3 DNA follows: TGTGCCAGCATCCGGACCCAGGGGAGTGGAAACACCATATATTTT.

In DNA form, the CDR3 reads TGTGCCAGCAGTAAGACTAGCGGGAGTCCCCAGTGGACCCAGTACTTC. As protein: CASSKTSGSPQWTQYF. The chain recombines TRBV6-5 with TRBJ2-5; TRBD2 agrees at 12 bases. Germline CDR1 is MNHEY and CDR2 is SVGAGI. The CDR3 covers 16 residues. The ends lost 5 bases at V and 7 bases at J; junction bases unmatched: 11.

The CDR3 protein is CASSLGGPGTGELFF. CDR3 nucleotides: TGTGCCAGCAGTTTAGGAGGACCCGGCACCGGGGAGCTGTTTTTT. V gene TRBV12-3 or TRBV12-4 combines with J gene TRBJ2-2; no reliable D call. V was cut by 1 base and J by 4 bases, with 10 bases left in between. CDR3 length equals 15 residues.

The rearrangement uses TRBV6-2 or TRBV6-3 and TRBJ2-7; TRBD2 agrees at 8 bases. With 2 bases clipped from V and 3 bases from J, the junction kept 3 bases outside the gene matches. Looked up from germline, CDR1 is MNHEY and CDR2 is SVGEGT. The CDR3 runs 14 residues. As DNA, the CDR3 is TGTGCCAGCAGTTACCGGGAGGGAAGCTACGAGCAGTACGTC. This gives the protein CASSYREGSYEQYV.

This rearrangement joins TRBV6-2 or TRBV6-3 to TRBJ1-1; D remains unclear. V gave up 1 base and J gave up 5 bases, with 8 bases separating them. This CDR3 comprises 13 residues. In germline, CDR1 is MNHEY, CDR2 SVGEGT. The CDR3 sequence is CASSYWGGTEAFF. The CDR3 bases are TGTGCCAGCAGTTACTGGGGAGGGACTGAAGCTTTCTTT.

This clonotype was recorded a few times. The CDR3 reads CATSRGAGGPPDTQYF. For the CDR3, the DNA is TGTGCCACCAGCAGAGGGGCGGGAGGGCCCCCAGATACGCAGTATTTT. This chain joins TRBV15 and TRBJ2-3; 9 positions match TRBD2. This CDR3 comprises 16 residues. Germline values: CDR1 LNHNV, CDR2 YYDKDF (reference sequence). With 1 base clipped from V and 4 bases from J, the junction kept 6 bases outside the gene matches.